A selection of T cell receptor beta chains follows, all from one sample in a study of memory CD4+ T cells and cytomegalovirus serostatus. The assay was immunoSEQ multiplex PCR, and TCRdb's table has in-frame clones only and misses some. Here the sample spans under 45,000 clones, around 80% being singletons. Sequencing used memory CD4+ T cells from blood. Receptors were obtained from an adult in good health and CMV-seronegative. The CDR3 runs from the conserved cysteine through the conserved F or W. The D gene is left open where the match is weak. The listing skips clone size in some rows; elsewhere it reads once, few, many or a size class.

-	few	TRBV6-5	TRBJ1-1	CASSPTFGESTEAFF	TGTGCCAGCAGCCCTACTTTTGGGGAGAGCACTGAAGCTTTCTTT
-	-	TRBV7-2	TRBJ1-2	CASSPMVARGVGYTF	TGTGCCAGCAGCCCAATGGTCGCAAGAGGGGTTGGCTACACCTTC
TRBD2	-	TRBV20-1	TRBJ2-3	CSRGGHDTQYF	TGCAGTCGGGGGGGCCACGATACGCAGTATTTT
TRBD1	-	TRBV7-2	TRBJ1-5	CASSLRQGIGQPQHF	TGTGCCAGCAGCTTACGACAGGGGATCGGACAGCCCCAGCATTTT
TRBD1	-	TRBV4-1	TRBJ1-3	CASSGTGKINTIYF	TGCGCCAGCAGCGGGACAGGGAAGATAAACACCATATATTTT
TRBD1	once	TRBV29-1	TRBJ2-1	CSAGRTGGRYNEQFF	TGCAGCGCCGGAAGGACAGGGGGCAGGTACAATGAGCAGTTCTTC
TRBD1	-	TRBV5-1	TRBJ2-5	CASSSGQAVDSQYF	TGCGCCAGCAGCTCTGGACAGGCCGTGGATTCCCAGTACTTC
-	-	TRBV6-5	TRBJ2-3	CASRLGLPTDTQYF	TGTGCCAGCAGACTAGGACTACCCACAGATACGCAGTATTTT
-	few	TRBV27	TRBJ1-6	CASSPAGTGRTLHF	TGTGCCAGCAGTCCGGCGGGGACCGGGCGCACCCTCCACTTT
-	once	TRBV2	TRBJ2-1	CASSVREQFF	TGTGCCAGCAGTGTAAGGGAGCAGTTCTTC
-	-	TRBV28	TRBJ2-1	CASSQFPVQFF	TGTGCCAGCAGTCAATTCCCGGTGCAGTTCTTC
-	-	TRBV6-1	TRBJ1-6	CASSLVTNSPLHF	TGTGCCAGCAGTCTAGTAACAAATTCACCCCTCCACTTT
-	-	TRBV28	TRBJ1-1	CASKGQTEAFF	TGTGCCAGCAAGGGGCAGACTGAAGCTTTCTTT
TRBD1	-	TRBV6-1	TRBJ1-1	CASSPKGQGTTEAFF	TGTGCCAGCAGCCCCAAGGGACAGGGAACCACTGAAGCTTTCTTT
-	-	TRBV28	TRBJ1-1	CASSLAVDFTWGNTEAFF	-
-	-	TRBV6-6	TRBJ2-7	CASSYSHSGGREQYF	TGTGCCAGCAGTTACTCCCACTCTGGCGGGCGCGAGCAGTACTTC
-	-	TRBV6-1	TRBJ1-4	CASSERIEKLFF	TGTGCCAGCAGTGAAAGGATTGAAAAACTGTTTTTT
-	-	TRBV27	TRBJ1-6	CASSLQGNHNSPLHF	TGTGCCAGCAGTTTACAGGGGAACCATAATTCACCCCTCCACTTT
TRBD2	-	TRBV6-1	TRBJ2-1	CASSGLAGSNYNEQFF	TGTGCCAGCAGTGGACTAGCGGGTTCGAATTACAATGAGCAGTTCTTC
TRBD1	-	TRBV19	TRBJ2-1	CASRAGTGDHNEQFF	TGTGCCAGTAGAGCGGGGACAGGGGACCACAATGAGCAGTTCTTC
-	-	TRBV18	TRBJ2-2	CASSPRGGLNTGELFF	TGTGCCAGCTCACCGCGTGGGGGGCTAAACACCGGGGAGCTGTTTTTT
-	-	TRBV5-6	TRBJ2-7	CASSSYTSSYEQYF	TGTGCCAGCAGCTCCTACACGAGCTCCTACGAGCAGTACTTC
-	-	TRBV7-8	TRBJ1-2	CASSLAHRAGGYTF	TGTGCCAGCAGCTTAGCGCACAGGGCAGGAGGCTACACCTTC
-	few	TRBV29-1	TRBJ1-1	CSVIRDRNTEAFF	TGCAGCGTTATACGGGACCGGAACACTGAAGCTTTCTTT
-	-	TRBV2	TRBJ2-3	CASSPVLGFDTQYF	TGTGCCAGCAGCCCCGTTTTGGGGTTCGATACGCAGTATTTT
TRBD1	few	TRBV7-6	TRBJ2-7	CASSLRDSSLYEQYF	TGTGCCAGCAGCTTGAGGGACAGCTCCTTATACGAGCAGTACTTC
TRBD2	-	TRBV11-3	TRBJ2-5	CASSVEDVNGGTQETQYF	TGTGCCAGCAGCGTAGAGGACGTTAACGGGGGGACCCAAGAGACCCAGTACTTC
-	-	TRBV28	TRBJ2-5	CASSPPRETQYF	TGTGCCAGCAGTCCGCCCAGGGAGACCCAGTACTTC
-	-	TRBV11-2	TRBJ1-1	CASRGRGLDTEAFF	TGTGCCAGCCGGGGTCGGGGATTGGACACTGAAGCTTTCTTT
-	-	TRBV4-2	TRBJ1-6	CASSPPGSPLHF	TGTGCCAGCAGCCCCCCCGGCTCACCCCTCCACTTT
-	once	TRBV19	TRBJ1-1	CASNVRESTEAFF	TGTGCCAGTAATGTCAGGGAAAGCACTGAAGCTTTCTTT
-	-	TRBV2	TRBJ2-5	CATHSDSLPGETQYF	TGTGCCACGCATTCCGACTCACTCCCAGGGGAGACCCAGTACTTC
TRBD1	-	TRBV6-1	TRBJ2-7	CASSEAGQGPYEQYF	TGTGCCAGCAGTGAAGCGGGACAGGGACCCTACGAGCAGTACTTC